The 6 T cell receptor beta chains below all came from one sample that was sequenced in a study of blood T cell repertoires in COVID-19. Clones were sequenced by immunoSEQ multiplex PCR, and TCRdb holds only the in-frame ones, with some missing. Seen here are about 73,000 clones, roughly 83% observed once, and the top ten hold approximately 2.4%. The sequenced sample was peripheral blood. These receptors all stem from a man aged 80 or over with active or convalescent COVID-19.

The chain combines TRBV5-4 with TRBJ2-2; 7 bases agree with TRBD1. Trimming removed 2 bases from V and 0 bases from J; junction bases left unmatched: 1. CDR3 size: 15 residues. Germline lookup yields CDR1 SGHNT and CDR2 YYREEE (reference sequence). This chain's CDR3 is CASSLGTANTGELFF. The CDR3 nucleotides read TGTGCCAGCAGCTTAGGGACAGCGAACACCGGGGAGCTGTTTTTT.

The CDR3 DNA is TGTGCCAGCAGCGACGACATAGCCAAAAACATTCAGTACTTC. As protein: CASSDDIAKNIQYF. J is TRBJ2-4 and V is TRBV11-2; no clear D gene. V lost 5 bases, J lost 0 bases, and 8 bases lay in between. The CDR3 sequence is 14 residues long. Germline V gives CDR1 SGHAT, CDR2 FQNNGV.

The rearrangement uses TRBV5-1 and TRBJ2-1; the D gene is possibly TRBD2 (5 bases). Trimming stripped 4 bases from V and 4 bases from J, with 6 bases between. This CDR3 has 12 residues. Germline CDR1 and CDR2: SGHRS and YFSETQ. CDR3 region: CASSRGYNEQFF. CDR3 DNA: TGCGCCAGCAGCCGCGGGTACAATGAGCAGTTCTTC. Complete variable domain (other parts from reference TRBV5-1 and TRBJ2-1): KAGVTQTPRYLIKTRGQQVTLSCSPISGHRSVSWYQQTPGQGLQFLFEYFSETQRNKGNFPGRFSGRQFSNSRSEMNVSTLELGDSALYLCASSRGYNEQFFGPGTRLTVL.

This clone has a single count. The chain uses TRBV6-5 and TRBJ2-2; D may be TRBD1 (5 bases). V lost 2 bases, J lost 4 bases, and 11 bases lay in between. CDR3 length: 15 amino acids. In germline, CDR1 is MNHEY, CDR2 SVGAGI. For the CDR3, the DNA is TGTGCCAGCAGTTACGGCAGGGTGGGCACCGGGGAGCTGTTTTTT. Its protein product is CASSYGRVGTGELFF.

This chain joins TRBV11-2 and TRBJ2-5; a possible D gene is TRBD2 (6 bases). Germline CDR1 and CDR2: SGHAT and FQNNGV. V dropped 3 bases and J dropped 2 bases, with 13 bases sitting between them. The CDR3 runs 15 residues. The CDR3 sequence: CASSLDYSSQETQYF. The CDR3 coding sequence is TGTGCCAGCAGCTTGGACTATTCGTCACAAGAGACCCAGTACTTC.

This chain connects TRBV29-1 to TRBJ2-1, with a weak D call TRBD2 (5 bases). Trimming left V 1 base short and J 7 bases short, with 5 bases between. This CDR3 region has 11 residues. Germline assignment: CDR1 SQVTM and CDR2 ANQGSEA. Written as DNA, the CDR3 is TGCAGCGTTGAAGGAGGGAATGAGCAGTTCTTC. Translated: CSVEGGNEQFF.